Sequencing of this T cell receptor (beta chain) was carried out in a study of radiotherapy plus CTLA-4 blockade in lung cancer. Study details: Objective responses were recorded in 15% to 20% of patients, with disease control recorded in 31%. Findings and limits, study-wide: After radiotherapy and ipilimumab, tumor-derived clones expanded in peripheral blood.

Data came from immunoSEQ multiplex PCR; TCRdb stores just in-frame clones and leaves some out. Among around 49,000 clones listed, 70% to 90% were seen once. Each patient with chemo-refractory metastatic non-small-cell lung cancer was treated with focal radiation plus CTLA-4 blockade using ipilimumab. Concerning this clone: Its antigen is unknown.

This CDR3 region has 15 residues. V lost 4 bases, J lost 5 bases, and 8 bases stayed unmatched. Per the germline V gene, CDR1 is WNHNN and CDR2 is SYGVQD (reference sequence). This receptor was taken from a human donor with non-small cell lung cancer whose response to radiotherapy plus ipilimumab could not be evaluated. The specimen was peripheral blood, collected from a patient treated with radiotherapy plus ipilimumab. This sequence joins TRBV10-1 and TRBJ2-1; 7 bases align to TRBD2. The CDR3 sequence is CASSASGGRNNEQFF. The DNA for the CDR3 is TGCGCCAGCAGTGCGTCGGGAGGTAGGAACAATGAGCAGTTCTTC.